This T cell receptor (beta chain) was documented in a study of glioma-infiltrating T cells. As for the study in general: Glioblastomas were WHO grade IV, sampled at first diagnosis; low-grade were grade II. About 1.1 million peripheral T cells were targeted at about 4- to 10-fold coverage.

The CDR3 consists of 15 residues. The V end was cut by 7 bases, the J end by 6 bases, with 16 bases between. Germline CDR1 reads MGHDK; CDR2 reads SYGVNS. This clonotype was recorded at least ten times. What it recognizes is unknown. Study-level results: Tissue-blood divergence was below expectation in non-neoplastic patients, above in gliomas.

Amplification of TCR alpha and beta CDR3 regions from RNA used iRepertoire nested multiplex PCR. Each CDR3 protein gets one entry after TCRdb re-called the multiplex PCR reads with MiXCR. There are about 400,000 distinct CDR3 sequences in the sample; about 40% occur only once, and around 12% lies in the top ten. This rearrangement joins TRBV25-1 to TRBJ1-6, with unresolved D. This clonotype originated in a human donor with low-grade glioma or glioblastoma, undergoing nonglioma brain surgery, or in good health (not recorded which). Sequences were obtained from glioma tissue, nonneoplastic brain tissue, or PBMCs (not recorded which). CDR3 amino acids: CASTDRSGVNSPLHF. In DNA, the CDR3 is TGTGCCAGCACCGATAGGAGCGGGGTTAATTCACCCCTCCACTTT.